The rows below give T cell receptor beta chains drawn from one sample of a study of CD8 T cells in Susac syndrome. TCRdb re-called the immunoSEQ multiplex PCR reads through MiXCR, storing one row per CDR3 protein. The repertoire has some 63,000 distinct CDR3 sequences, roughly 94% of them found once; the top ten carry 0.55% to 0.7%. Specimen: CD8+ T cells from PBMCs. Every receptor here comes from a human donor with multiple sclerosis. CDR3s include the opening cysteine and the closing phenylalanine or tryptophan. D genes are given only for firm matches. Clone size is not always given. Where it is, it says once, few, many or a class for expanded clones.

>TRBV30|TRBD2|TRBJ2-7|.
TGTGCCTGGAGTGTTGGCGGGGGGTCCTACGAGCAGTACTTC
CAWSVGGGSYEQYF
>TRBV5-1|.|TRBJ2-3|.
TGCGCCAGCAGCTCAGGACCAGATACGCAGTATTTT
CASSSGPDTQYF
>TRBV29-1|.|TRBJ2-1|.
TGCAGCGTTGAGTCTCCAGTGAGCTCCTACAATGAGCAGTTCTTC
CSVESPVSSYNEQFF
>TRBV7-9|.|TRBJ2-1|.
TGTGCCAGCAGCTCCGGGAACGGGGGCCCCTACAATGAGCAGTTCTTC
CASSSGNGGPYNEQFF
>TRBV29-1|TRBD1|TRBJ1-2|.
TGCAGCGTTGAGCAGGGGGCGTTTGGCTACACCTTC
CSVEQGAFGYTF
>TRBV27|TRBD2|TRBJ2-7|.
TGTGCCAGCAGGGCGATGGGACTAGCGGGGGGTGGCGAGCAGTACTTC
CASRAMGLAGGGEQYF
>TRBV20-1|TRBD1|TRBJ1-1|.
TGCAGCCTCAGGACAGGGGACACTGAAGCTTTCTTT
CSLRTGDTEAFF
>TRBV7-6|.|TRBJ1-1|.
TGTGCCAGCAGCTCGGACAGGAACACTGAAGCTTTCTTT
CASSSDRNTEAFF
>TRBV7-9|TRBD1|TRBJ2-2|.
TGTGCCAGCAGGGGACAGGCGGCCGGCGGGGAGCTGTTTTTT
CASRGQAAGGELFF
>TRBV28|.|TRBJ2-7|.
TGTGCCAGCAGAGTCCCTACGGGGAGCTCCTACGAGCAGTACTTC
CASRVPTGSSYEQYF
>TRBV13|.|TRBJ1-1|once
TGTGCCAGCAGCTTAGGAGGGAGAGGACGAACTAGAGAAGCTTTCTTT
CASSLGGRGRTREAFF
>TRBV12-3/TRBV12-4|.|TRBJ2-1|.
TGTGCCAGCGGGGGGAGACAGATAACATGGGAGCAGTTCTTC
CASGGRQITWEQFF
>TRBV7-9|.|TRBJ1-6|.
TGTGCCAGCAGCCTTTCTAATTCACCCCTCCACTTT
CASSLSNSPLHF
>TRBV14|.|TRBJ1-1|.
TGTGCCAGCCAGGCGGGGGTGGGCACTGAAGCTTTCTTT
CASQAGVGTEAFF
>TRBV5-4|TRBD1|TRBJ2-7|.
TGTGCCAGCAGCTCCCCGGGACAGGGGTTCCACGAGCAGTACTTC
CASSSPGQGFHEQYF
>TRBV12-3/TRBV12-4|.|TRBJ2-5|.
TGTGCCAGCAGTGGTCCGGGACGGAACCAAGAGACCCAGTACTTC
CASSGPGRNQETQYF
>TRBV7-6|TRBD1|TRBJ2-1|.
TGTGCCAGCAGCTTAGTGGGGACAGGGAACAATGAGCAGTTCTTC
CASSLVGTGNNEQFF
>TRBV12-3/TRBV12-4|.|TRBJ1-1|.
TGTGCCAGCAGTACACTCGGACGGAACACTGAAGCTTTCTTT
CASSTLGRNTEAFF
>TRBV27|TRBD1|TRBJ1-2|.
TGTGCCAGCAGTTTATCGTTGTGGGTCGGCAGGGGGAATGGCTACACCTTC
CASSLSLWVGRGNGYTF
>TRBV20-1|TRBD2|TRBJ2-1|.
TGCAGTGCTAGAGTCGCGGGACTACTCAATGAGCAGTTCTTC
CSARVAGLLNEQFF
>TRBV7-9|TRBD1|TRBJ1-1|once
TGTGCCAGCCACGCAAGGGACAGGGTAGGTGCTTTCTTT
CASHARDRVGAFF
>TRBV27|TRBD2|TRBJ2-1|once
TGTGCCAGCAGTTTCCTCTCGCCTAGCGGAGATTACAATGAGCAGTTCTTC
CASSFLSPSGDYNEQFF
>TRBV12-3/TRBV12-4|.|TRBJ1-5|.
TGTGCCAGCAGTTTAGGGCCTTCCCCGGGGGATCAGCCCCAGCATTTT
CASSLGPSPGDQPQHF
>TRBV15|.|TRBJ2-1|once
TGTGCCACCAGCAGAGAACTGACCAGGGGCAATGAGCAGTTCTTC
CATSRELTRGNEQFF
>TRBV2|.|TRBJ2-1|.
TGTGCCAGCAGGCAGCCAGGGCTGGGGAATGAGCAGTTCTTC
CASRQPGLGNEQFF
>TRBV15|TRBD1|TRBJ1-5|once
TGTGCCACCAGCAAGGGGGCCCTTAGCAATCAGCCCCAGCATTTT
CATSKGALSNQPQHF
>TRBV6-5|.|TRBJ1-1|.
TGTGCCAGCAGTTATCTGGGGGCGCTTGGTTTTGGGAACACTGAAGCTTTCTTT
CASSYLGALGFGNTEAFF
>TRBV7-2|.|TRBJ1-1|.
TGTGCCAGCAGCCCATCTATGGGGTATGGCACTGAAGCTTTCTTT
CASSPSMGYGTEAFF
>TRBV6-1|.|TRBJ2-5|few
TGTGCCAGCAGTCGGGGGCCGGGGGAGACCCAGTACTTC
CASSRGPGETQYF
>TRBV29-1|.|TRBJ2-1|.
TGCAGCGTTGAGAACGGAGCGGACAATGAGCAGTTCTTC
CSVENGADNEQFF
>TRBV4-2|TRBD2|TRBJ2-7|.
TGTGCCAGCAGCCAAGACTCGGGGGGCGAGCAGTACTTC
CASSQDSGGEQYF
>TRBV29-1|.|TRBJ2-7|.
TGCAGCGCCGCGGCTTTTAGGGAGACCTACGAGCAGTACTTC
CSAAAFRETYEQYF
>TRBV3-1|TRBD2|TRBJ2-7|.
TGTGCCAGCAGCCAGACTAGCGGGTTCCACGAGCAGTACTTC
CASSQTSGFHEQYF
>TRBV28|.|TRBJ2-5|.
TGTGCCAGCAGTCAGCTTAGGGAGGAGTGGGAGACCCAGTACTTC
CASSQLREEWETQYF
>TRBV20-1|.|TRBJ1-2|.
TGCAGTGCTAGAGATGTAAGGATTAGTCTAGATGGCTACACCTTC
CSARDVRISLDGYTF
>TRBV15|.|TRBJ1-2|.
TGTGCCACCAGCAGAGATGGCAAGGACATCTATGGCTACACCTTC
CATSRDGKDIYGYTF
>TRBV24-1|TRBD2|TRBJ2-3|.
TGTGCCACCAGTGATCCTAGCGGGGGTACGCAGTATTTT
CATSDPSGGTQYF
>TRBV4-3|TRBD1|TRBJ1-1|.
TGCGCCAGCAGCCAGGACAGGGGATTGAACACTGAAGCTTTCTTT
CASSQDRGLNTEAFF
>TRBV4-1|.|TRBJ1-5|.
TGCGCCAGCAGCCAAGATCTGGCCTTGGGGAGCAATCAGCCCCAGCATTTT
CASSQDLALGSNQPQHF
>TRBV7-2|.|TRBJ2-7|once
TGTGCCAGCAGCTTAGCGCGGGTCTCCTACGAGCAGTACTTC
CASSLARVSYEQYF
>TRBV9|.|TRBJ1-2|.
TGTGCCAGCAGCGTAAGGGACGGGTACTATGGCTACACCTTC
CASSVRDGYYGYTF
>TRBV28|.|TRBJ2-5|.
TGTGCCAGCAGTTTTATCGAGGGGGTGAAGGCGGAGACCCAGTACTTC
CASSFIEGVKAETQYF
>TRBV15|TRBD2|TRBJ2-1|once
TGTGCCACCAGCAGAGCTAGCGGGATGGAAAATGAGCAGTTCTTC
CATSRASGMENEQFF
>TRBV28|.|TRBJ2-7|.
TGTGCCAGCAGTGGCCGGGGGGCGGGTTACGAGCAGTACTTC
CASSGRGAGYEQYF
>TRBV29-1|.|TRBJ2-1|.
TGCAGCGTTGAAGACGCCGGTTCCCACTACAATGAGCAGTTCTTC
CSVEDAGSHYNEQFF
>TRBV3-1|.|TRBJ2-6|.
TGTGCCAGCAGCCAAGGGGCGGCAGGTGGGGCCAACGTCCTGACTTTC
CASSQGAAGGANVLTF
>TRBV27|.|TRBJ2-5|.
TGTGCCAGCAGTTTATCGGGTGGACAGCCCGTCGTGGGAGAGACCCAGTACTTC
CASSLSGGQPVVGETQYF
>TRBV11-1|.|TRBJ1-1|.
TGTGCCAGCAGCTTAGTGGATAACTTGAACACTGAAGCTTTCTTT
CASSLVDNLNTEAFF
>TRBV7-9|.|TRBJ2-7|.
TGTGCCAGCAGCTTAGAGTTTGAGGGGAAGTACTTC
CASSLEFEGKYF
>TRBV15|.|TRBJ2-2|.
TGTGCCACCAGCACCCTAGACCATTCCGCGAACACCGGGGAGCTGTTTTTT
CATSTLDHSANTGELFF